The 25 T cell receptor beta chains below were found in one sample sequenced in a study of blood T cell repertoires in COVID-19. The data were produced by immunoSEQ multiplex PCR, yet TCRdb's version contains in-frame clones alone and is incomplete. This table has roughly 170,000 clones, 70% to 85% appearing once. Material for sequencing was peripheral blood. These receptors were collected from a human donor in a cohort sampled during active COVID-19.

This chain connects TRBV6-5 to TRBJ1-1; 10 bases fit TRBD1. V lost 6 bases to trimming and J lost 5 bases; unmatched junction nucleotides: 6. CDR1 is MNHEY, CDR2 SVGAGI, per germline. This CDR3 is built from 14 residues. CDR3 DNA sequence: TGTGCCAGCAGAATAGACAGGGGGCGAACTGAAGCTTTCTTT. Amino acid sequence: CASRIDRGRTEAFF.

This rearrangement joins TRBV7-9 to TRBJ2-1, with TRBD2 as a possible D gene (5 bases). The CDR3 has 16 amino acids. The germline V gene has CDR1 SEHNR and CDR2 FQNEAQ (reference sequence). The V gene lost 5 bases and the J gene lost 0 bases, with 14 bases spanning the gap. In nucleotides, the CDR3 is TGTGCCAGCAGCCGGACTGTGACGAGCTCCTACAATGAGCAGTTCTTC. Amino acid sequence: CASSRTVTSSYNEQFF.

Note on this clone: Relative to the germline gene, one junction end is altered; a read error may explain this. The chain links TRBV7-7 to TRBJ1-1; TRBD1 aligns across 8 bases. CDR1 and CDR2 (germline): SSHAT, FNYEAQ (reference sequence). The length of the CDR3 is 18 residues. CDR3 in DNA: TGTGCTAGCAGCTTCGGGGGTAGGACAGGGCTGGGGAACACTGAAGCTTTCTTT. Translated, it gives CASSFGGRTGLGNTEAFF.

The chain uses TRBV19 and TRBJ2-7; weak D call: TRBD1 (6 bases). V shed 5 bases and J shed 6 bases, with 20 bases lying between them. Germline assignment: CDR1 LNHDA and CDR2 SQIVND (reference sequence). The CDR3 has 15 amino acids. CDR3 protein: CASSARDIGGSEQYF. As DNA, the CDR3 is TGTGCCAGTAGTGCGAGGGACATTGGGGGCTCCGAGCAGTACTTC.

This chain connects TRBV29-1 to TRBJ1-2, with TRBD1 matching over 7 bases. In germline, CDR1 is SQVTM, CDR2 ANQGSEA. The CDR3 covers 14 residues. Unmatched junction bases numbered 8, after V lost 4 bases and J lost 3 bases. The CDR3 DNA reads TGCAGCGTTGGAGGTGGTCAGGGGGACTATGGCTACACCTTC. This translates into CSVGGGQGDYGYTF.

The chain employs TRBV28 and TRBJ2-3, with 8 bases fitting TRBD1. CDR3 size: 15 residues. Germline assignment: CDR1 MDHEN and CDR2 SYDVKM. J gave up 4 bases and V 7 bases, and 10 bases lay outside the gene matches. The CDR3 DNA reads as TGTGCCAGCACCTTCACGGACAGGGCCGCAGATACGCAGTATTTT. Translation gives CASTFTDRAADTQYF.

The gene calls are TRBV6-5 and TRBJ2-2; D uncertain. The CDR3 loop spans 14 amino acids. Germline CDR1 MNHEY, CDR2 SVGAGI. The V gene lost 6 bases and the J gene lost 1 base, with 9 bases spanning the gap. CDR3 DNA: TGTGCCAGCAGCTGGGCCGGGAACACCGGGGAGCTGTTTTTT. It translates to CASSWAGNTGELFF.

This chain links TRBV5-1 with TRBJ1-2, with D possibly being TRBD1 (5 bases). The germline CDR1 and CDR2 sequences are SGHRS and YFSETQ. With 2 bases removed from V and 5 bases from J, the gap between germline ends came to 16 bases. The CDR3 is made up of 15 amino acids. The CDR3 here is CASSFEGDRPYGYTF. CDR3 nucleotide sequence: TGCGCCAGCAGCTTCGAAGGTGACAGACCTTATGGCTACACCTTC.

The chain uses TRBV30 and TRBJ2-7; no reliable D call. This CDR3 has 11 residues. V was pared by 4 bases and J by 3 bases, with 7 bases between. Germline V gene lookup returns CDR1 GTSNPN and CDR2 SVGIG (reference sequence). CDR3 DNA sequence: TGTGCCTGGACCGCAGACTACGAGCAGTACTTC. Amino acid sequence: CAWTADYEQYF.

This chain links TRBV10-3 with TRBJ2-7; D is possibly TRBD2 (5 bases). CDR1 and CDR2 from the germline V gene are ENHRY and SYGVKD. Trimming pared 3 bases from V and 5 bases from J, leaving 17 bases between. The length of the CDR3 is 15 residues. Here the CDR3 reads CAISDRVEGYHEQYF. In nucleotides, the CDR3 is TGTGCCATCAGTGATAGGGTTGAGGGTTACCACGAGCAGTACTTC.

V usage is TRBV6-2 or TRBV6-3 and J usage is TRBJ1-4; TRBD1 might be the D (5 bases). Germline assignment: CDR1 MNHEY and CDR2 SVGEGT. V was shortened by 4 bases and J by 5 bases, with 14 bases between the two germline ends. The CDR3 totals 15 residues. The CDR3 DNA sequence: TGTGCCAGCAGTTCGCCCAGGGCCCCCAATGAAAAACTGTTTTTT. This translates into CASSSPRAPNEKLFF.

The CDR3 DNA reads TGCAGCGTTGTTCCGGGACAGGGGCTCTCCTACGAGCAGTACTTC. Its protein product is CSVVPGQGLSYEQYF. The chain links TRBV29-1 to TRBJ2-7; 10 bases match TRBD1. CDR3 length: 15 residues. J was trimmed by 0 bases and V by 4 bases; bases with no gene match: 6. CDR1 and CDR2 (germline): SQVTM, ANQGSEA.

This chain uses TRBV20-1 with TRBJ2-3, with TRBD2 identical over 9 bases. The CDR3 totals 14 residues. CDR1 and CDR2 (germline): DFQATT, SNEGSKA (reference sequence). With 3 bases clipped from V and 2 bases from J, the junction kept 3 bases outside the gene matches. The CDR3 here is CSASGGGATDTQYF. CDR3 DNA: TGCAGTGCTAGTGGCGGGGGGGCCACAGATACGCAGTATTTT.

The chain is built from TRBV10-3 and TRBJ2-7, with 9 bases lining up with TRBD2. Germline CDR1 is ENHRY and CDR2 is SYGVKD. With 5 bases clipped from V and 1 base from J, the junction kept 3 bases outside the gene matches. The CDR3 has 14 amino acids. CDR3 nucleotide sequence: TGTGCCATCAGTATAGCGGGGGCGTCCTACGAGCAGTACTTC. Its protein product is CAISIAGASYEQYF.

The chain couples TRBV2 to TRBJ1-6; 7 nucleotides agree with TRBD1. The CDR3 runs to 15 residues. Losses at the gene ends were 7 bases for V and 7 bases for J; bases not matched to a gene: 10. CDR1 and CDR2 from the germline V gene are SNHLY and FYNNEI. The CDR3 sequence is CASTISRDRNSPLHF. CDR3 nucleotides: TGTGCCAGCACCATTAGCCGGGACAGAAATTCACCCCTCCACTTT.

The chain joins TRBV13 to TRBJ1-3; 7 bases fit TRBD1. In germline, CDR1 is PRHDT, CDR2 FYEKMQ (reference sequence). V dropped 0 bases and J dropped 1; count of bases not matched to a gene: 0. CDR3 length equals 15 residues. The DNA for the CDR3 is TGTGCCAGCAGCTTAGGACAGGGGTCTGGAAACACCATATATTTT. It codes for CASSLGQGSGNTIYF.

The chain links TRBV7-9 to TRBJ1-5, with D perhaps TRBD1 (6 bases). This CDR3 has 16 residues. V lost 1 base and J 0 bases, leaving 10 bases between the germline ends. Germline CDR1 is SEHNR and CDR2 is FQNEAQ (reference sequence). The CDR3 sequence is CASSLGGQDSNQPQHF. DNA for the CDR3: TGTGCCAGCAGCTTAGGGGGACAAGATAGCAATCAGCCCCAGCATTTT. Supplemented by reference TRBV7-9 and TRBJ1-5, the full variable domain reads DTGVSQNPRHKITKRGQNVTFRCDPISEHNRLYWYRQTLGQGPEFLTYFQNEAQLEKSRLLSDRFSAERPKGSFSTLEIQRTEQGDSAMYLCASSLGGQDSNQPQHFGDGTRLSIL.

The chain recombines TRBV28 with TRBJ2-1, with 9 bases identical to TRBD2. Germline lookup yields CDR1 MDHEN and CDR2 SYDVKM. The V gene end was trimmed by 2 bases and the J gene end by 9 bases; junction bases not matched to a gene: 11. The CDR3 length is 16 residues. This CDR3 reads CASSLMRLAVDTEQFF. The DNA for the CDR3 is TGTGCCAGCAGTTTAATGAGACTAGCGGTTGATACTGAGCAGTTCTTC.

The V call is TRBV7-9, the J call TRBJ1-1, with 11 bases matching TRBD1. J was trimmed by 7 bases and V by 5 bases; bases with no gene match: 12. The CDR3 has 16 residues. CDR1 is SEHNR, CDR2 FQNEAQ, per germline (reference sequence). CDR3 protein: CASSAGQGAPNLEAFF. The CDR3 coding sequence is TGTGCCAGCAGCGCCGGACAGGGGGCCCCGAACCTTGAAGCTTTCTTT.

This chain joins TRBV6-2 or TRBV6-3 and TRBJ1-2; TRBD1 agrees at 7 bases. This CDR3 has 16 amino acids. V was pared by 4 bases and J by 6 bases, with 14 bases of the junction left unmatched. CDR1 and CDR2 from the germline V gene are MNHEY and SVGEGT. CDR3 sequence reads: CASSSGQEGYPNGYTF. The DNA for the CDR3 is TGTGCCAGCAGTTCCGGACAGGAGGGATACCCTAATGGCTACACCTTC.

This chain links TRBV7-9 with TRBJ2-7; perhaps TRBD1 as D (6 bases). Between the trimmed V and J ends, which lost 5 bases and 3 bases, there was a span of 14 bases. This CDR3 spans 14 amino acids. Germline CDR1 SEHNR, CDR2 FQNEAQ (reference sequence). The CDR3 DNA is TGTGCCAGCAGCCCAGGGGTCCCACGCTACGAGCAGTACTTC. Translation: CASSPGVPRYEQYF.

The gene calls are TRBV29-1 and TRBJ2-1; 9 bases line up with TRBD1. The CDR3 has 14 residues. V was pared by 7 bases and J by 5 bases, with 9 bases of the junction left unmatched. Germline V gene data show CDR1 as SQVTM and CDR2 as ANQGSEA. The CDR3 DNA reads TGCAGCGCCCCGGCCCGGACAGGGGACAATGAGCAGTTCTTC. Encoded protein: CSAPARTGDNEQFF.

This chain uses TRBV6-4 with TRBJ2-1, with TRBD1 matching over 9 bases. Germline V lookup: CDR1 MRHNA, CDR2 SNTAGT. V shed 5 bases and J 2 bases; nucleotides not matched to a gene: 13. CDR3 length: 18 amino acids. This CDR3 is CASSFLPSGQGTYNEQFF. The CDR3 bases are TGTGCCAGCAGTTTTCTCCCGTCGGGACAGGGTACCTACAATGAGCAGTTCTTC.

The chain uses TRBV9 and TRBJ1-4; no firm D call. Per germline, CDR1 SGDLS and CDR2 YYNGEE. The CDR3 has 15 amino acids. Trimming cost V 3 bases and J 6 bases, with 15 bases left between them. CDR3 in amino acids: CASSAEGDPDEKLFF. The CDR3 bases are TGTGCCAGCAGCGCCGAGGGCGACCCGGATGAAAAACTGTTTTTT.

V is TRBV13 and J is TRBJ2-7, with D possibly matching TRBD2 (7 bases). The CDR3 loop spans 17 amino acids. Between the trimmed V and J ends, which lost 0 bases and 0 bases, there was a span of 15 bases. Germline V gene lookup returns CDR1 PRHDT and CDR2 FYEKMQ (reference sequence). CDR3 residues: CASSLGLAGASSYEQYF. As DNA, the CDR3 is TGTGCCAGCAGCTTAGGCCTCGCGGGGGCCTCCTCCTACGAGCAGTACTTC.